Listed here are 26 T cell receptor beta chains from one sample, sequenced in a study of cytomegalovirus exposure and HLA in healthy donors. Primers for the PCR totalled 60 Vbeta and 13 Jbeta. Profiled with immunoSEQ multiplex PCR; TCRdb holds only in-frame clones, not every one. The table shows approximately 140,000 clones, with around 79% occurring only once. The sample was PBMCs. All receptors derive from a human donor in good health.

The J gene is TRBJ2-2, the V gene TRBV4-1, with TRBD1 identical over 9 bases. The CDR3 contains 16 residues. V dropped 3 bases and J dropped 8; count of bases not matched to a gene: 10. Per germline, CDR1 MGHRA and CDR2 YSYEKL. DNA for the CDR3: TGCGCCAGCAGCCACTCGACGGACAGGGGTCGAGGGGAGCTGTTTTTT. It codes for CASSHSTDRGRGELFF.

The rearrangement links TRBV7-9 to TRBJ1-2; TRBD1 is a possible D gene (5 bases). CDR1 and CDR2 (germline): SEHNR, FQNEAQ (reference sequence). Trimming removed 5 bases at V and 14 bases at J, with 24 bases between. The CDR3 sequence is 14 residues long. CDR3 protein: CASSPLLPTGPPTF. The CDR3 nucleotides are TGTGCCAGCAGCCCTCTTCTCCCCACAGGCCCGCCTACCTTC.

V and J are TRBV6-5 and TRBJ2-5; 10 nucleotides line up with TRBD2. The better agreement between TRBJ2-7 and the DNA end casts doubt on the J call. This CDR3 is 15 amino acids long. CDR1 and CDR2 from the germline V gene are MNHEY and SVGAGI. This CDR3 is CASSSQRGGLYEQYF. CDR3 in DNA: TGTGCCAGCAGTTCCCAGCGGGGGGGCCTGTACGAGCAGTACTTC.

J is TRBJ2-5 and V is TRBV7-2, with 8 bases that match TRBD2. Germline-derived CDR1 and CDR2 are SGHTA and FQGNSA. V dropped 8 bases and J dropped 4; count of bases not matched to a gene: 21. CDR3 length equals 18 residues. In DNA, the CDR3 is TGTGCCAGCTCCCAAACACCTGTCGGGGGGGCCATGGTAGAGACCCAGTACTTC. Its protein is CASSQTPVGGAMVETQYF.

The rearrangement links TRBV27 to TRBJ2-7, with D tentatively TRBD2 (6 bases). CDR3 size: 16 residues. Germline CDR1 is MNHEY and CDR2 is SMNVEV (reference sequence). Deletions cut 4 bases from V and 2 bases from J, with 18 bases between. CDR3 DNA: TGTGCCAGCAGTTCCCTTTGGGGGGATCAACCCTACGAGCAGTACTTC. Translation: CASSSLWGDQPYEQYF.

The chain has TRBV7-6 and TRBJ2-5, with a possible D match to TRBD2 (6 bases). Germline V gene lookup returns CDR1 SGHVS and CDR2 FNYEAQ. The length of the CDR3 is 17 residues. With 1 base removed from V and 1 base from J, the gap between germline ends came to 16 bases. This CDR3 is CASSLDSRRGTQETQYF. CDR3 nucleotide sequence: TGTGCCAGCAGCTTAGATTCTAGGCGGGGAACCCAAGAGACCCAGTACTTC.

This clone was recorded a few times. The chain joins TRBV21-1 to TRBJ1-1. TRBV21-1 is a recognized pseudogene. The CDR3 has 17 amino acids. The CDR3 region has the DNA TGTGCCAGCAATAAAGCCACCCGGGAGGGGGCGGACACTGAAGCTTTCTTT. This codes for CASNKATREGADTEAFF.

This chain joins TRBV5-1 and TRBJ2-1; 12 nucleotides agree with TRBD2. Trimming removed 5 bases from V and 6 bases from J; junction bases left unmatched: 6. Germline loops: CDR1 SGHRS, CDR2 YFSETQ. The CDR3 is made up of 15 amino acids. The CDR3 loop is CASRPEGLAGNEQFF. CDR3 in DNA: TGCGCCAGCAGGCCGGAGGGACTAGCGGGCAATGAGCAGTTCTTC. The full variable domain, in which reference TRBV5-1 and TRBJ2-1 provide the parts outside the CDR3, is KAGVTQTPRYLIKTRGQQVTLSCSPISGHRSVSWYQQTPGQGLQFLFEYFSETQRNKGNFPGRFSGRQFSNSRSEMNVSTLELGDSALYLCASRPEGLAGNEQFFGPGTRLTVL.

The gene calls are TRBV10-1 and TRBJ1-1; the match to TRBD1 covers 8 bases. The ends lost 6 bases at V and 1 base at J; junction bases unmatched: 7. This CDR3 comprises 15 residues. The germline V gene encodes CDR1 WNHNN and CDR2 SYGVQD (reference sequence). The CDR3 DNA reads as TGCGCCAGCAGCGCGGACAGGGCAGGGAACACTGAAGCTTTCTTT. It codes for CASSADRAGNTEAFF.

V usage is TRBV30 and J usage is TRBJ1-1, with D perhaps matching TRBD1 (6 bases). The length of the CDR3 is 13 residues. The V gene lost 4 bases and the J gene lost 2 bases, with 11 bases spanning the gap. CDR1 GTSNPN and CDR2 SVGIG come from the germline V gene (reference sequence). CDR3 nucleotides: TGTGCCTGGACGACAGGTTTCAACACTGAAGCTTTCTTT. Its translation: CAWTTGFNTEAFF.

In its sample, this clone was seen a few times. This sequence joins TRBV28 and TRBJ2-1, with TRBD2 matching 9 bases. The V gene's germline CDR1 is MDHEN and CDR2 SYDVKM. Unmatched junction bases numbered 7, after V lost 3 bases and J lost 7 bases. This CDR3 spans 15 amino acids. The CDR3 nucleotides are TGTGCCAGCAGTTTTCTCTTTAGCGGGAGTAATGAGCAGTTCTTC. Encoded protein: CASSFLFSGSNEQFF.

The chain couples TRBV5-4 to TRBJ1-5; D is perhaps TRBD1 (5 bases). Trimming stripped 1 base from V and 6 bases from J, with 8 bases between. The CDR3 consists of 13 residues. Germline CDR1 reads SGHNT; CDR2 reads YYREEE (reference sequence). CDR3 sequence reads: CASSLQGGQPQHF. DNA of the CDR3: TGTGCCAGCAGCTTGCAGGGTGGTCAGCCCCAGCATTTT.

V usage is TRBV19 and J usage is TRBJ2-3; 10 bases agree with TRBD1. The length of the CDR3 is 15 residues. Germline lookup yields CDR1 LNHDA and CDR2 SQIVND (reference sequence). V shed 4 bases and J 4 bases; nucleotides not matched to a gene: 5. CDR3 loop: CASSTRDRGPDTQYF. CDR3 bases: TGTGCCAGTAGTACTCGGGACAGGGGCCCAGATACGCAGTATTTT.

This clone has a handful of counts. The chain couples TRBV5-1 to TRBJ2-1, with 7 bases that match TRBD2. V gave up 0 bases and J gave up 7 bases; unmatched junction bases: 16. This CDR3 contains 18 residues. The germline V gene encodes CDR1 SGHRS and CDR2 YFSETQ. CDR3 sequence reads: CASSLGLLVGGSVNEQFF. DNA for the CDR3: TGCGCCAGCAGCTTGGGCCTCCTCGTGGGCGGGAGTGTAAATGAGCAGTTCTTC.

J is TRBJ2-1 and V is TRBV18, with 13 bases that match TRBD2. CDR1 KGHSH and CDR2 LQKENI come from the germline V gene. This CDR3 spans 15 amino acids. Trimming removed 3 bases from V and 10 bases from J; junction bases left unmatched: 6. CDR3 sequence: CASSPALGLAGEQFF. The CDR3 nucleotides read TGTGCCAGCTCACCGGCGTTGGGACTAGCGGGGGAGCAGTTCTTC.

The CDR3 sequence is CASRDGQSYGYTF. The CDR3 bases are TGTGCCAGCAGAGATGGACAGTCCTATGGCTACACCTTC. The chain recombines TRBV6-6 with TRBJ1-2; a possible D gene is TRBD1 (6 bases). The germline V gene encodes CDR1 MNHNY and CDR2 SVGAGI (reference sequence). The ends were cut back, 6 bases at V and 4 bases at J, with 12 bases in the middle. The CDR3 loop spans 13 amino acids.

The rearrangement uses TRBV7-8 and TRBJ2-3; 13 bases fit TRBD2. The germline V gene encodes CDR1 SGHVS and CDR2 FQNEAQ. V shed 2 bases and J 1 base; nucleotides not matched to a gene: 12. CDR3 length: 20 residues. The CDR3 nucleotides are TGTGCCAGCAGCTTACCCGGGGGGACTAGCGGGGCCGTCGGCACAGATACGCAGTATTTT. Residues: CASSLPGGTSGAVGTDTQYF.

There are a few counts of this clone. The chain joins TRBV5-4 to TRBJ1-1; tentatively, D is TRBD1 (5 bases). Between the trimmed V and J ends, which lost 4 bases and 3 bases, there was a span of 10 bases. The CDR3 length is 13 residues. Germline V gives CDR1 SGHNT, CDR2 YYREEE (reference sequence). The CDR3 nucleotides are TGTGCCAGCAGCCTGACGGGGGACACTGAAGCTTTCTTT. The encoded protein is CASSLTGDTEAFF.

This clone appeared a single time. This sequence joins TRBV7-3 and TRBJ2-5; 8 nucleotides align to TRBD1. The CDR3 spans 15 residues. Losses at the gene ends were 5 bases for V and 2 bases for J; bases not matched to a gene: 7. Germline V gives CDR1 SGHTA, CDR2 FQGTGA. The CDR3 DNA sequence: TGTGCCAGCAGCCCAGGGGGCGGGATACAAGAGACCCAGTACTTC. This encodes CASSPGGGIQETQYF.

The V and J genes are TRBV4-2 and TRBJ2-1; D remains unclear. CDR3 length equals 11 residues. Germline assignment: CDR1 LGHNA and CDR2 YNFKEQ. Between the trimmed V and J ends, which lost 4 bases and 5 bases, there was a span of 3 bases. CDR3 bases: TGTGCCAGCAGCCTCAACAATGAGCAGTTCTTC. It codes for CASSLNNEQFF.

The chain links TRBV7-6 to TRBJ2-1; possible D gene TRBD1, 5 bases. The CDR3 consists of 16 residues. Germline V gene sequence: CDR1 SGHVS, CDR2 FNYEAQ. V lost 2 bases and J lost 0, with 11 bases in between. CDR3 sequence reads: CASSLSLDSSYNEQFF. Here the CDR3 DNA reads TGTGCCAGCAGCTTATCCCTTGACAGCTCCTACAATGAGCAGTTCTTC.

This clone occurred a few times. The chain uses TRBV30 and TRBJ2-1; 10 bases align to TRBD1. Germline V gene data show CDR1 as GTSNPN and CDR2 as SVGIG (reference sequence). With V trimmed by 3 bases and J by 1 base, 3 bases remained unmatched. The CDR3 is made up of 15 amino acids. The chain's CDR3 is CAWREDRGSYNEQFF. The DNA of the CDR3 is TGTGCCTGGAGAGAGGACAGGGGGTCCTACAATGAGCAGTTCTTC.

The chain is built from TRBV9 and TRBJ2-7; D is perhaps TRBD1 (6 bases). Germline V gene data show CDR1 as SGDLS and CDR2 as YYNGEE. V lost 4 bases to trimming and J lost 2 bases, with 13 bases between them. The CDR3 spans 14 residues. CDR3 nucleotides: TGTGCCAGCAGCTACAGGGAGTCCGCCTACGAGCAGTACTTC. This sequence encodes CASSYRESAYEQYF.

The rearrangement joins TRBV7-9 to TRBJ2-7, with D maybe TRBD2 (7 bases). Deletions cut 7 bases from V and 7 bases from J, with 17 bases between. CDR1 is SEHNR, CDR2 FQNEAQ, per germline (reference sequence). The CDR3 loop spans 13 amino acids. The CDR3 is CASTPRGTKEQYF. CDR3 in DNA: TGTGCCAGCACCCCGCGGGGGACAAAGGAGCAGTACTTC.

The chain has TRBV6-1 and TRBJ2-1; D is undetermined. The CDR3 has 13 residues. The V gene lost 2 bases and the J gene lost 4 bases, with 6 bases spanning the gap. Germline-derived CDR1 and CDR2 are MNHNS and SASEGT. The CDR3 protein is CASSELQYNEQFF. The CDR3 bases are TGTGCCAGCAGTGAACTACAGTACAATGAGCAGTTCTTC.

V gene TRBV19 combines with J gene TRBJ2-1; 9 bases match TRBD2. Germline V gene data show CDR1 as LNHDA and CDR2 as SQIVND (reference sequence). This CDR3 is built from 16 residues. Trimming removed 1 base from V and 7 bases from J; junction bases left unmatched: 8. CDR3 sequence reads: CASSIASGRIGNEQFF. DNA of the CDR3: TGTGCCAGTAGTATAGCAAGCGGGAGGATCGGGAATGAGCAGTTCTTC.